Listed below are T cell receptor beta chains from one sample, sequenced in a study of T-cell reconstitution after alpha-beta-depleted transplantation in children. TCRdb analysed the PCR reads with MiXCR anew, one entry per CDR3 protein. This table holds 350,000 to 400,000 distinct CDR3 sequences, over 20% found once. The material was PBMCs from the stem cell graft donor, obtained from the stem cell graft. These receptors came from a human donor who donated a stem cell graft to a child with acute myeloid leukemia. The CDR3 runs from the conserved cysteine through the conserved F or W. Fields, in order: D gene, CDR3 length, clone size, J gene, V gene, CDR3 DNA, CDR3 protein. A D gene is named only where the DNA matches it firmly. For some rows the clone size is stated as once, few or many, or as a class when expanded; others skip it.

d_gene: TRBD1; len: 12; abundance: .; j_gene: TRBJ1-2; v_gene: TRBV20-1; CDR3nt: TGCAGTGCCCTCCGGGACAGGGATGGCTACACCTTC; CDR3aa: CSALRDRDGYTF
d_gene: .; len: 13; abundance: few; j_gene: TRBJ1-4; v_gene: TRBV10-2; CDR3nt: TGCGCCAGCAGTGGGTCAGTCGGTGAAAAACTGTTTTTT; CDR3aa: CASSGSVGEKLFF
d_gene: .; len: 15; abundance: .; j_gene: TRBJ2-7; v_gene: TRBV3-1; CDR3nt: TGTGCCAGCAGCCAAGGTTCCGATCCCTCCTACGAGCAGTACTTC; CDR3aa: CASSQGSDPSYEQYF
d_gene: .; len: 16; abundance: .; j_gene: TRBJ2-3; v_gene: TRBV7-2; CDR3nt: TGTGCCAGCAGCTTAGTAGGCGGAACGGGGTCAGATACGCAGTATTTT; CDR3aa: CASSLVGGTGSDTQYF
d_gene: TRBD1; len: 15; abundance: few; j_gene: TRBJ2-7; v_gene: TRBV7-2; CDR3nt: TGTGCCAGCAGCTTAGAAGGGGGCTCCCTCTACGAGCAGTACTTC; CDR3aa: CASSLEGGSLYEQYF
d_gene: TRBD2; len: 14; abundance: few; j_gene: TRBJ2-7; v_gene: TRBV11-2; CDR3nt: TGTGCCAGCAACTCTCCGGGAGGGCGGTCCGAGCAGTACTTC; CDR3aa: CASNSPGGRSEQYF
d_gene: .; len: 14; abundance: few; j_gene: TRBJ2-2; v_gene: TRBV5-1; CDR3nt: TGCGCCAGCAGCTTGGATGTCCCAACCGGGGAGCTGTTTTTT; CDR3aa: CASSLDVPTGELFF
d_gene: TRBD1; len: 16; abundance: .; j_gene: TRBJ2-7; v_gene: TRBV5-1; CDR3nt: TGCGCCAGCAGCTTGGGCTTGGACAGGGGGCTTTACGAGCAGTACTTC; CDR3aa: CASSLGLDRGLYEQYF
d_gene: TRBD1; len: 16; abundance: .; j_gene: TRBJ2-2; v_gene: TRBV7-2; CDR3nt: TGTGCCAGCAGCATCAGACAGGGGGCGAATAACGGGGAGCTGTTTTTT; CDR3aa: CASSIRQGANNGELFF
d_gene: .; len: 14; abundance: .; j_gene: TRBJ1-4; v_gene: TRBV20-1; CDR3nt: TGCAGTGCTAGAGATCCACAGGGCTCCGAAAAACTGTTTTTT; CDR3aa: CSARDPQGSEKLFF
d_gene: .; len: 13; abundance: few; j_gene: TRBJ2-3; v_gene: TRBV5-1; CDR3nt: TGCGCCACCCACGGGGGACCTGGAGATACGCAGTATTTT; CDR3aa: CATHGGPGDTQYF
d_gene: .; len: 15; abundance: few; j_gene: TRBJ2-5; v_gene: TRBV6-5; CDR3nt: TGTGCCAGCAGTTACGTCCGGAGGGATCAAGAGACCCAGTACTTC; CDR3aa: CASSYVRRDQETQYF
d_gene: TRBD1; len: 15; abundance: .; j_gene: TRBJ1-5; v_gene: TRBV7-8; CDR3nt: TGTGCCAGCAGCCGGACAGGGATGGGCAATCAGCCCCAGCATTTT; CDR3aa: CASSRTGMGNQPQHF
d_gene: .; len: 17; abundance: many; j_gene: TRBJ1-3; v_gene: TRBV4-3; CDR3nt: TGCGCCAGCAGCCAAGAGGGAGTCGCACACTCTGGAAACACCATATATTTT; CDR3aa: CASSQEGVAHSGNTIYF
d_gene: .; len: 14; abundance: many; j_gene: TRBJ2-6; v_gene: TRBV29-1; CDR3nt: TGCAGCGTCCTCAGGAACTCTGGGGCCAACGTCCTGACTTTC; CDR3aa: CSVLRNSGANVLTF
d_gene: .; len: 17; abundance: few; j_gene: TRBJ1-5; v_gene: TRBV12-3/TRBV12-4; CDR3nt: TGTGCCAGCAGTTTCAACCTCCCGGACGGAAGCAATCAGCCCCAGCATTTT; CDR3aa: CASSFNLPDGSNQPQHF
d_gene: .; len: 14; abundance: many; j_gene: TRBJ2-2; v_gene: TRBV5-5; CDR3nt: TGTGCCAGCAGCTTGATCCTAAACACCGGGGAGCTGTTTTTT; CDR3aa: CASSLILNTGELFF
d_gene: TRBD2; len: 14; abundance: .; j_gene: TRBJ2-5; v_gene: TRBV12-3/TRBV12-4; CDR3nt: TGTGCCAGCAGAGTGAGCGGGAGTGGAGAGACCCAGTACTTC; CDR3aa: CASRVSGSGETQYF
d_gene: .; len: 16; abundance: few; j_gene: TRBJ1-3; v_gene: TRBV6-5; CDR3nt: TGTGCCAGCAGTTACTCAGGGGCTCGCTCTGGAAACACCATATATTTT; CDR3aa: CASSYSGARSGNTIYF
d_gene: .; len: 14; abundance: .; j_gene: TRBJ2-3; v_gene: TRBV24-1; CDR3nt: TGTGCCACCAGTGCCGCCAGGGTGACAGATACGCAGTATTTT; CDR3aa: CATSAARVTDTQYF
d_gene: .; len: 18; abundance: .; j_gene: TRBJ2-3; v_gene: TRBV12-2; CDR3nt: TGTGCAAGTCGCTTTCGGCTAGCGGGAGGGCCTGGCACAGATACGCAGTATTTT; CDR3aa: CASRFRLAGGPGTDTQYF
d_gene: .; len: 15; abundance: .; j_gene: TRBJ2-7; v_gene: TRBV12-3/TRBV12-4; CDR3nt: TGTGCCAGCAGTTTCCATGACAGACCCAGCGGCGAGCAGTACTTC; CDR3aa: CASSFHDRPSGEQYF
d_gene: .; len: 14; abundance: many; j_gene: TRBJ2-7; v_gene: TRBV29-1; CDR3nt: TGCAGCGTTGCCCTGACCGGGACCTCCTACGAGCAGTACTTC; CDR3aa: CSVALTGTSYEQYF
d_gene: .; len: 13; abundance: .; j_gene: TRBJ2-1; v_gene: TRBV6-2/TRBV6-3; CDR3nt: TGTGCCAGCAGTTACCCAGGGCCCGGCGAGCAGTTCTTC; CDR3aa: CASSYPGPGEQFF
d_gene: .; len: 14; abundance: few; j_gene: TRBJ1-1; v_gene: TRBV18; CDR3nt: TGTGCCAGCTCACCAGTGACAGAGAACACTGAAGCTTTCTTT; CDR3aa: CASSPVTENTEAFF
d_gene: .; len: 15; abundance: .; j_gene: TRBJ2-7; v_gene: TRBV4-1; CDR3nt: TGCGCCAGCAGCCAAGCGGGGCGGCCCTCCTACGAGCAGTACTTC; CDR3aa: CASSQAGRPSYEQYF
d_gene: .; len: 14; abundance: few; j_gene: TRBJ2-1; v_gene: TRBV20-1; CDR3nt: TGCAGTGCCCAAAACGCGGCAGGGAGCCATGAGCAGTTCTTC; CDR3aa: CSAQNAAGSHEQFF
d_gene: TRBD2; len: 13; abundance: few; j_gene: TRBJ2-1; v_gene: TRBV29-1; CDR3nt: TGCAGCGTTTCGGGGGGGACCCACAATGAGCAGTTCTTC; CDR3aa: CSVSGGTHNEQFF
d_gene: .; len: 12; abundance: few; j_gene: TRBJ2-7; v_gene: TRBV27; CDR3nt: TGTGCCAGCAGTGACACAAGGGGAGAGCAGTACTTC; CDR3aa: CASSDTRGEQYF
d_gene: .; len: 19; abundance: many; j_gene: TRBJ1-5; v_gene: TRBV6-4; CDR3nt: TGTGCCACCTACTATAAGAGACAGGAGGTTGCTAATAGCAATCAGCCCCAGCATTTT; CDR3aa: CATYYKRQEVANSNQPQHF
d_gene: .; len: 13; abundance: few; j_gene: TRBJ2-1; v_gene: TRBV18; CDR3nt: TGTGCCAGCTCACCACCGGTGGGTGATGAGCAGTTCTTC; CDR3aa: CASSPPVGDEQFF
d_gene: .; len: 13; abundance: few; j_gene: TRBJ2-1; v_gene: TRBV28; CDR3nt: TGTGCCAGCAGTAGTTCGAGGTACAATGAGCAGTTCTTC; CDR3aa: CASSSSRYNEQFF
d_gene: .; len: 18; abundance: .; j_gene: TRBJ2-7; v_gene: TRBV11-1; CDR3nt: TGTGCCAGCAGCTCAGGGTGGGTGGCGGTTCCTAGGGGCATCGAGCAGTACTTC; CDR3aa: CASSSGWVAVPRGIEQYF
d_gene: .; len: 12; abundance: many; j_gene: TRBJ1-1; v_gene: TRBV28; CDR3nt: TGTGCCAGCAGTTTAGAGGCTCACAGGGCTTTCTTT; CDR3aa: CASSLEAHRAFF
d_gene: .; len: 13; abundance: few; j_gene: TRBJ1-1; v_gene: TRBV12-3/TRBV12-4; CDR3nt: TGTGCCAGCAGTTTATCAGTGGGGACTGAAGTTTTCTTT; CDR3aa: CASSLSVGTEVFF
d_gene: .; len: 14; abundance: .; j_gene: TRBJ1-3; v_gene: TRBV6-1; CDR3nt: TGTGCCAGCAAGGCAGGTAGACCTGGAAACACCATATATTTT; CDR3aa: CASKAGRPGNTIYF
d_gene: .; len: 12; abundance: few; j_gene: TRBJ1-5; v_gene: TRBV5-8; CDR3nt: TGTGCCAGCAGCTGGAACGGAAAGCCCCAGCATTTT; CDR3aa: CASSWNGKPQHF
d_gene: .; len: 15; abundance: few; j_gene: TRBJ2-7; v_gene: TRBV10-1; CDR3nt: TGCGCCAGCACCGAGACGGCGGCCCACTCCTACGAGCAGTACTTC; CDR3aa: CASTETAAHSYEQYF
d_gene: .; len: 14; abundance: few; j_gene: TRBJ2-3; v_gene: TRBV12-3/TRBV12-4; CDR3nt: TGTGCCAGCAGTTTAAGGGCTAGCTATAATACGCAGTATTTT; CDR3aa: CASSLRASYNTQYF
d_gene: .; len: 14; abundance: many; j_gene: TRBJ1-2; v_gene: TRBV10-3; CDR3nt: TGTGCCATCGAGGGGAAAGGGGCAGGCTCTGGCTACACCTTC; CDR3aa: CAIEGKGAGSGYTF
d_gene: .; len: 12; abundance: .; j_gene: TRBJ2-7; v_gene: TRBV7-2; CDR3nt: TGTGCCAGCAGCTTGACAGTCTACGAGCAGTACTTC; CDR3aa: CASSLTVYEQYF